The 26 T cell receptor beta chains below were found in one sample sequenced in a study of technical replicates of blood from a few donors. Data came from immunoSEQ multiplex PCR; TCRdb stores just in-frame clones and leaves some out. The sample consists of 54,000 or so clones, 94% of them appearing once. The sample comprised T cells isolated from PBMCs. These receptors were taken from a human donor in good health.

The chain couples TRBV29-1 to TRBJ2-7; 7 bases agree with TRBD2. In germline, CDR1 is SQVTM, CDR2 ANQGSEA. J gave up 0 bases and V 5 bases, and 4 bases lay outside the gene matches. CDR3 size: 13 residues. CDR3 DNA: TGCAGCGTTTATACTAGCGTCTCCTACGAGCAGTACTTC. It codes for CSVYTSVSYEQYF.

Turning to this clone: This same CDR3 is encoded by further DNA sequences in the sample. The V gene is TRBV5-1, the J gene TRBJ2-7; maybe TRBD1 (5 bases). Between the trimmed V and J ends, which lost 1 base and 1 base, there was a span of 12 bases. CDR1 and CDR2 (germline): SGHRS, YFSETQ. CDR3 length equals 15 residues. This CDR3 reads CASSLSQGRSYEQYF. For the CDR3, the DNA is TGCGCCAGCAGCTTGAGCCAGGGAAGATCCTACGAGCAGTACTTC.

This chain joins TRBV7-9 and TRBJ2-5; D gene unclear. V lost 2 bases, J lost 5 bases, and 9 bases lay in between. Germline CDR1 is SEHNR and CDR2 is FQNEAQ (reference sequence). The CDR3 is made up of 13 amino acids. CDR3 in amino acids: CASSLSDEETQYF. CDR3 DNA sequence: TGTGCCAGCAGCTTAAGCGATGAGGAGACCCAGTACTTC. Complete variable domain (other parts from reference TRBV7-9 and TRBJ2-5): DTGVSQNPRHKITKRGQNVTFRCDPISEHNRLYWYRQTLGQGPEFLTYFQNEAQLEKSRLLSDRFSAERPKGSFSTLEIQRTEQGDSAMYLCASSLSDEETQYFGPGTRLLVL.

This clone is a singleton in its sample. This chain connects TRBV6-5 to TRBJ1-1; 9 bases map to TRBD1. Trimming took 8 bases from V and 1 from J; bases not matched to a gene: 5. The CDR3 extends over 14 amino acids. Looked up from germline, CDR1 is MNHEY and CDR2 is SVGAGI. In nucleotides, the CDR3 is TGTGCCAGCTGTCCGGGACAGGGGAACACTGAAGCTTTCTTT. Its protein is CASCPGQGNTEAFF.

The rearrangement joins TRBV10-1 to TRBJ1-1; 10 bases align to TRBD1. The CDR3 totals 14 residues. CDR1 is WNHNN and CDR2 is SYGVQD in the germline V gene (reference sequence). V was clipped by 5 bases and J by 4 bases; unmatched bases: 4. DNA of the CDR3: TGCGCCAGCAGTTTGACAGGGGGCGGCACTGAAGCTTTCTTT. It translates to CASSLTGGGTEAFF.

This clone ranks as medium-sized. J is TRBJ2-7 and V is TRBV11-3; unclear D gene. The V end lost 4 bases, the J end lost 2 bases, and 9 bases lay between the germline ends. Germline V CDR1 and CDR2: SGHNT, YENEEA. This CDR3 has 13 amino acids. CDR3 in amino acids: CASSSSSTYEQYF. The DNA of the CDR3 is TGTGCCAGCAGCTCCTCGAGTACCTACGAGCAGTACTTC.

The genes are TRBV7-9 and TRBJ1-1; 10 nucleotides match TRBD1. The CDR3 loop spans 16 amino acids. V lost 5 bases, J lost 5 bases, and 11 bases stayed unmatched. CDR1 is SEHNR, CDR2 FQNEAQ, per germline (reference sequence). CDR3: CASSPRQGARLTEAFF. The CDR3 DNA sequence: TGTGCCAGCAGCCCACGACAGGGGGCGCGGTTAACTGAAGCTTTCTTT.

The chain combines TRBV6-5 with TRBJ2-1, with 7 bases lining up with TRBD2. Germline CDR1 and CDR2: MNHEY and SVGAGI. There are 15 residues in the CDR3. With V trimmed by 4 bases and J by 10 bases, 13 bases remained unmatched. The CDR3 spells CASSFRLAPDGEQFF. The CDR3 DNA reads as TGTGCCAGCAGTTTTCGACTAGCCCCCGATGGGGAGCAGTTCTTC.

The J gene is TRBJ1-1, the V gene TRBV11-2, with D possibly being TRBD1 (5 bases). Trimming shortened V by 5 bases and J by 1 base, and 26 bases separated the two germline ends. The V gene's germline CDR1 is SGHAT and CDR2 FQNNGV. The CDR3 has 19 amino acids. The CDR3 region is CASSLVPEKGKLENTEAFF. Written as DNA, the CDR3 is TGTGCCAGCAGCCTAGTCCCGGAAAAGGGGAAGTTGGAGAACACTGAAGCTTTCTTT.

This clone has just one count. The CDR3 loop reads CASSSTYEQYF. CDR3 DNA: TGTGCCAGCTCATCCACCTACGAGCAGTACTTC. The chain is built from TRBV18 and TRBJ2-7; no reliable D call. This CDR3 has 11 residues. Trimming removed 5 bases from V and 2 bases from J, with 4 bases in between. Germline V gene data show CDR1 as KGHSH and CDR2 as LQKENI.

The gene calls are TRBV28 and TRBJ2-1; TRBD2 matches 9 bases. This CDR3 region has 15 residues. CDR1 and CDR2 (germline): MDHEN, SYDVKM. Trimming took 7 bases from V and 6 from J; bases not matched to a gene: 10. CDR3 sequence reads: CASTPTSGSVNEQFF. The CDR3 nucleotides are TGTGCCAGCACCCCTACTAGCGGGTCTGTCAATGAGCAGTTCTTC.

The chain is built from TRBV7-6 and TRBJ2-1; D remains ambiguous. Germline CDR1 is SGHVS and CDR2 is FNYEAQ. The CDR3 is made up of 15 amino acids. The V gene lost 0 bases and the J gene lost 4 bases, with 10 bases spanning the gap. CDR3: CASSLAIEYYNEQFF. The DNA for the CDR3 is TGTGCCAGCAGCTTAGCAATAGAATATTACAATGAGCAGTTCTTC.

This chain joins TRBV7-3 and TRBJ2-5, with 7 bases fitting TRBD1. Germline CDR1 SGHTA, CDR2 FQGTGA. J gave up 5 bases and V 5 bases, and 14 bases lay outside the gene matches. CDR3 length: 16 residues. The CDR3 sequence is CASSQGGQTARETQYF. CDR3 DNA sequence: TGTGCCAGCAGCCAAGGGGGACAGACGGCTCGGGAGACCCAGTACTTC.

This chain connects TRBV29-1 to TRBJ2-7, with 7 positions matching TRBD1. With 6 bases clipped from V and 0 bases from J, the junction kept 8 bases outside the gene matches. The CDR3 is made up of 14 amino acids. Germline CDR1 is SQVTM and CDR2 is ANQGSEA. In nucleotides, the CDR3 is TGCAGCGTCCGACAGGGCCAACTCTCCTACGAGCAGTACTTC. This gives the protein CSVRQGQLSYEQYF.

The chain joins TRBV6-6 to TRBJ2-7; 9 positions agree with TRBD1. After removal of 6 bases from V and 2 bases from J, the junction contained 5 bases not matched to a gene. The germline V gene has CDR1 MNHNY and CDR2 SVGAGI (reference sequence). This CDR3 contains 14 residues. CDR3 protein: CASRFGTGTYEQYF. CDR3 nucleotides: TGTGCCAGCAGATTCGGGACAGGGACCTACGAGCAGTACTTC.

In its sample, this clone was seen a few times. V gene TRBV9 combines with J gene TRBJ2-5, with D perhaps matching TRBD2 (5 bases). Per the germline V gene, CDR1 is SGDLS and CDR2 is YYNGEE. Trimming cost V 0 bases and J 4 bases, with 10 bases left between them. The CDR3 spans 14 residues. CDR3 DNA: TGTGCCAGCAGCGTAGGAGAGGGAGTAGAGACCCAGTACTTC. This gives the protein CASSVGEGVETQYF.

The chain is built from TRBV5-1 and TRBJ1-2; no clear D gene. Trimming shortened V by 0 bases and J by 2 bases, and 17 bases separated the two germline ends. This CDR3 spans 17 amino acids. Germline V gives CDR1 SGHRS, CDR2 YFSETQ. CDR3 DNA sequence: TGCGCCAGCAGCTTGGGAAACGGGGAGTCTGGGAACTATGGCTACACCTTC. It yields the protein CASSLGNGESGNYGYTF.

The chain employs TRBV5-4 and TRBJ2-3, with D tentatively TRBD2 (6 bases). The V gene's germline CDR1 is SGHNT and CDR2 YYREEE (reference sequence). This CDR3 region has 14 residues. The V and J ends lost 4 bases and 3 bases respectively, with 12 bases between them. CDR3 DNA sequence: TGTGCCAGCAGCCTGATCGGGAGAACAGATACGCAGTATTTT. Its protein is CASSLIGRTDTQYF.

The CDR3 here is CATSRVKQNTEAFF. In DNA form, the CDR3 reads TGTGCCACCAGCAGAGTAAAGCAGAACACTGAAGCTTTCTTT. The V gene is TRBV15, the J gene TRBJ1-1, with D hard to call. The germline gives CDR1 LNHNV, CDR2 YYDKDF (reference sequence). Between the trimmed V and J ends, which lost 1 base and 1 base, there was a span of 7 bases. CDR3 size: 14 residues.

This clone was picked up one time. The rearrangement links TRBV6-6 to TRBJ1-1, with 12 positions matching TRBD1. The CDR3 runs 13 residues. V lost 8 bases and J lost 3; bases outside the gene matches: 1. Germline values: CDR1 MNHNY, CDR2 SVGAGI (reference sequence). Here the CDR3 DNA reads TGTGCCAGCGGGACAGGGGGCCACACTGAAGCTTTCTTT. As protein: CASGTGGHTEAFF.

The J gene is TRBJ1-1, the V gene TRBV28; D is uncertain. Per the germline V gene, CDR1 is MDHEN and CDR2 is SYDVKM. This CDR3 spans 14 amino acids. V was pared by 2 bases and J by 4 bases, with 11 bases between. CDR3 coding DNA: TGTGCCAGCAGTTTAAACGCGGGAGGCACTGAAGCTTTCTTT. This gives the protein CASSLNAGGTEAFF.

This clone appeared a single time. The V and J genes are TRBV7-9 and TRBJ1-1, with D possibly matching TRBD1 (5 bases). In germline, CDR1 is SEHNR, CDR2 FQNEAQ (reference sequence). The V and J ends lost 3 bases and 12 bases respectively, with 14 bases between them. The CDR3 spans 12 residues. DNA of the CDR3: TGTGCCAGCAGCTTTTACCAGGGTGGACCTTTCTTT. Its translation: CASSFYQGGPFF. Combining the CDR3 with reference TRBV7-9 and TRBJ1-1 gives the whole variable domain DTGVSQNPRHKITKRGQNVTFRCDPISEHNRLYWYRQTLGQGPEFLTYFQNEAQLEKSRLLSDRFSAERPKGSFSTLEIQRTEQGDSAMYLCASSFYQGGPFFGQGTRLTVV.

The CDR3 DNA follows: TGCGCCAGCAGCAGGGGACAGGGTAAAGAGACCCAGTACTTC. This sequence encodes CASSRGQGKETQYF. The V and J genes are TRBV5-1 and TRBJ2-5; 9 positions agree with TRBD1. Germline V gene sequence: CDR1 SGHRS, CDR2 YFSETQ. The V segment lost 4 bases and the J segment 3 bases; nucleotides outside the gene matches: 4. This CDR3 contains 14 residues.

This clone was found a few times. The junction departs from germline at one end; a sequencing error may be responsible. The chain carries TRBV6-5 and TRBJ1-1; D ambiguous. Looked up from germline, CDR1 is MNHEY and CDR2 is SVGAGI. The CDR3 is 13 amino acids. This chain's CDR3 is CAISRRVNTEAFF. In DNA form, the CDR3 reads TGTGCCATCAGTCGACGGGTGAACACTGAAGCTTTCTTT.

The V gene is TRBV5-1, the J gene TRBJ2-7, with D maybe TRBD1 (6 bases). CDR3 length equals 13 residues. Germline V gives CDR1 SGHRS, CDR2 YFSETQ. Trimming shortened V by 4 bases and J by 3 bases, and 11 bases separated the two germline ends. This CDR3 reads CASSPQGGYEQYF. The CDR3 DNA sequence: TGCGCCAGCAGCCCACAGGGTGGCTACGAGCAGTACTTC.

The genes are TRBV7-9 and TRBJ1-1; 7 nucleotides agree with TRBD1. The CDR3 spans 14 residues. Germline V gene sequence: CDR1 SEHNR, CDR2 FQNEAQ (reference sequence). The J segment lost 8 bases and the V segment lost 0 bases, leaving 6 bases of the junction unmatched. The CDR3: CASSLALEGQEAFF. The CDR3 region has the DNA TGTGCCAGCAGCTTAGCTCTGGAGGGACAGGAAGCTTTCTTT.